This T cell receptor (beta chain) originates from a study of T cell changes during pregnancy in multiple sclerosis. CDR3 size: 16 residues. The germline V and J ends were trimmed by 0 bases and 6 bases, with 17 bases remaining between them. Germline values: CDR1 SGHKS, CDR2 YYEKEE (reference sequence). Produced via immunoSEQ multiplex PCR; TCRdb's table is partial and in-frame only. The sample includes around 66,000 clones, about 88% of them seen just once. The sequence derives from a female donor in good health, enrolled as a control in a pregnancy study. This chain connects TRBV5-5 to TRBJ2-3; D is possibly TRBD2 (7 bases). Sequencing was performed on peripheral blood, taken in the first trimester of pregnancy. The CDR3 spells CASSLEGGGYSDTQYF. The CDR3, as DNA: TGTGCCAGCAGCTTGGAGGGGGGGGGATACTCGGATACGCAGTATTTT.